The table lists the clone carrying this TCR beta chain with many counts. As yet, its antigen is unknown. Germline V CDR1 and CDR2: SGHRS, YFSETQ. The ends were cut back, 0 bases at V and 1 base at J, with 7 bases in the middle. The CDR3 runs 15 residues. The sample originates from a study of breast tumors, draining lymph nodes, adjacent tissues. Samples came from axillary lymph nodes draining the breast cancer. TCRdb passed the multiplex PCR reads through MiXCR, listing each CDR3 protein once. The sample has 150,000 to 250,000 distinct CDR3 sequences, approximately 33% seen once. Study-level points and caveats: Tumor TCR diversity was below lymph nodes but above nontumor tissue. Most tumor T cells seemingly derive from lymph node, then expand in tumor. Luminal-like breast cancer showed significantly greater tumor-nontumor repertoire similarity than basal-like breast cancer did.

The sequenced sample consisted of axillary lymph node tissue. This rearrangement joins TRBV5-1 to TRBJ2-2, with D unresolved. The receptor was derived from a female donor with breast cancer. Some clones in this sample may be carry-over from other donors' samples. CDR3 DNA sequence: TGCGCCAGCAGCTTGGCGGTGAAGAACACCGGGGAGCTGTTTTTT. This codes for CASSLAVKNTGELFF.